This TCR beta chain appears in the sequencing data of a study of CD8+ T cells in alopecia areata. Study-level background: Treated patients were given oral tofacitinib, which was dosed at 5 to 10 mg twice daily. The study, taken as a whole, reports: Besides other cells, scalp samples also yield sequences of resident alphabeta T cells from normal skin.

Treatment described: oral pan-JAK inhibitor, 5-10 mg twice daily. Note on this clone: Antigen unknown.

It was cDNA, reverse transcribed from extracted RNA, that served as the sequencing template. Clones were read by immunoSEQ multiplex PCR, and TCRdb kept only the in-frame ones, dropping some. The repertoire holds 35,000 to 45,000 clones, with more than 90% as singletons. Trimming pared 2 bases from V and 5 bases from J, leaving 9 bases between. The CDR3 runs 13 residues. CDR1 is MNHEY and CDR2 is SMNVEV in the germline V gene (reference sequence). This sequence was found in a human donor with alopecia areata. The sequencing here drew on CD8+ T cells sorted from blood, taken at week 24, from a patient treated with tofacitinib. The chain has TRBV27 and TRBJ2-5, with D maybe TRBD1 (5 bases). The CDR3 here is CASSLTGAETQYF. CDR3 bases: TGTGCCAGCAGTTTAACTGGGGCCGAGACCCAGTACTTC.